This T cell receptor beta chain was recovered during a study of PD-L1 blockade in urothelial cancer. Time point indicated: peripheral blood 6 weeks after treatment start. Assay used: immunoSEQ multiplex PCR; TCRdb lists only in-frame clones, some missing. The top ten clones hold roughly 2.3% of a sample with 120,000 or so clones, 86% of them seen once. Many counts were recorded for this clone. This CDR3 comprises 14 residues. The junction had 2 bases not matched to a gene; V was cut back by 1 base and J by 4 bases. In germline, CDR1 is KGHSH, CDR2 LQKENI. The TCR sequence derives from a man in his fifties with urothelial cancer. The specimen was PBMCs, collected around atezolizumab (anti-PD-L1) treatment. The V and J genes are TRBV18 and TRBJ2-7; 9 bases match TRBD1. The CDR3 here is CASSPRTGEYEQYF. CDR3 sequence (DNA): TGTGCCAGCTCACCACGGACAGGGGAGTACGAGCAGTACTTC.